These 4 T cell receptor beta chains share one sample of origin, sequenced in a study of cytomegalovirus exposure and HLA in healthy donors. PCR amplification relied on 60 Vbeta primers (plus 13 Jbeta primers). The data were produced by immunoSEQ multiplex PCR, yet TCRdb's version contains in-frame clones alone and is incomplete. The table has approximately 70,000 clones, roughly four fifths seen once; the top ten hold around 10%. Sample: PBMCs. These receptors all come from a woman aged 55-75 years in good health and CMV-seropositive.

The chain is built from TRBV18 and TRBJ1-2; D remains unclear. Trimming cost V 0 bases and J 2 bases, with 10 bases left between them. The CDR3 consists of 15 residues. CDR1 KGHSH and CDR2 LQKENI come from the germline V gene. The CDR3 sequence: CASSPPFRSNYGYTF. In DNA form, the CDR3 reads TGTGCCAGCTCACCACCGTTCAGATCGAACTATGGCTACACCTTC. The full variable domain, rest sourced from reference TRBV18 and TRBJ1-2, is NAGVMQNPRHLVRRRGQEARLRCSPMKGHSHVYWYRQLPEEGLKFMVYLQKENIIDESGMPKERFSAEFPKEGPSILRIQQVVRGDSAAYFCASSPPFRSNYGYTFGSGTRLTVV.

The chain has TRBV30 and TRBJ1-1, with 9 positions matching TRBD1. This CDR3 region has 15 residues. The ends lost 3 bases at V and 3 bases at J; junction bases unmatched: 8. CDR1 GTSNPN and CDR2 SVGIG come from the germline V gene (reference sequence). The CDR3 coding sequence is TGTGCCTGGAGGCGGACAGGGGCCGTGTACACTGAAGCTTTCTTT. It is translated as CAWRRTGAVYTEAFF. Complete variable domain (other parts from reference TRBV30 and TRBJ1-1): SQTIHQWPATLVQPVGSPLSLECTVEGTSNPNLYWYRQAAGRGLQLLFYSVGIGQISSEVPQNLSASRPQDRQFILSSKKLLLSDSGFYLCAWRRTGAVYTEAFFGQGTRLTVV.

This clone was found once. The gene calls are TRBV29-1 and TRBJ2-1, with TRBD1 matching over 7 bases. V trimming: 0 bases; J trimming: 5 bases; junction bases outside the gene matches: 7. The CDR3 is 15 residues long. Looked up from germline, CDR1 is SQVTM and CDR2 is ANQGSEA. Here the CDR3 reads CSVEDFRDSNNEQFF. As DNA, the CDR3 is TGCAGCGTTGAAGATTTTCGGGACAGCAACAATGAGCAGTTCTTC.

The chain has TRBV30 and TRBJ1-5, with 8 nucleotides matching TRBD1. V gave up 3 bases and J gave up 5 bases; unmatched junction bases: 6. This CDR3 is 14 amino acids long. Germline V gene lookup returns CDR1 GTSNPN and CDR2 SVGIG (reference sequence). CDR3 sequence: CAWSETGVYQPQHF. DNA for the CDR3: TGTGCCTGGAGCGAGACAGGGGTTTATCAGCCCCAGCATTTT.